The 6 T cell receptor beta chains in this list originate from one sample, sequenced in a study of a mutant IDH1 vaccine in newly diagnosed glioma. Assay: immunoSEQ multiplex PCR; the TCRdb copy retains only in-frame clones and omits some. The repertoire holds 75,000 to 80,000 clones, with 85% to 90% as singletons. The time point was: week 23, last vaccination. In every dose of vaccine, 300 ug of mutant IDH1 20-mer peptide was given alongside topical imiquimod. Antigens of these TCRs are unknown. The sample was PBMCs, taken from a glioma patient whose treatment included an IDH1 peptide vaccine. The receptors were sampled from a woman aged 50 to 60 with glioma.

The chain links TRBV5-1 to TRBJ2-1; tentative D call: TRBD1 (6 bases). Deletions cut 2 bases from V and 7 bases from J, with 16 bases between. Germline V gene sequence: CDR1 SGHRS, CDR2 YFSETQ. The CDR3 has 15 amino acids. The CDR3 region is CASSFIRQAVNEQFF. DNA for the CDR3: TGCGCCAGCAGCTTTATTAGACAGGCGGTGAATGAGCAGTTCTTC.

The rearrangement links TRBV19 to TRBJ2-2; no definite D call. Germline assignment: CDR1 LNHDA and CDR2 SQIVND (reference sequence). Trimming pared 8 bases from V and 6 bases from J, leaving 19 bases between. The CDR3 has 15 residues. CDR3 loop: CASEDFRSGPGELFF. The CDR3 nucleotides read TGTGCCAGTGAAGACTTCAGGAGTGGTCCCGGGGAGCTGTTTTTT. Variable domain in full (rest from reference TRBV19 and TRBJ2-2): DGGITQSPKYLFRKEGQNVTLSCEQNLNHDAMYWYRQDPGQGLRLIYYSQIVNDFQKGDIAEGYSVSREKKESFPLTVTSAQKNPTAFYLCASEDFRSGPGELFFGEGSRLTVL.

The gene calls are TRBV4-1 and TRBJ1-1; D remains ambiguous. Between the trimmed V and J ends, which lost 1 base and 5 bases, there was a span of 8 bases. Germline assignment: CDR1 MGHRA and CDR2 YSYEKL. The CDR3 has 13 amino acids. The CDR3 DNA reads TGCGCCAGCAGCCAAGGGTTAGTTACTGAAGCTTTCTTT. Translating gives CASSQGLVTEAFF.

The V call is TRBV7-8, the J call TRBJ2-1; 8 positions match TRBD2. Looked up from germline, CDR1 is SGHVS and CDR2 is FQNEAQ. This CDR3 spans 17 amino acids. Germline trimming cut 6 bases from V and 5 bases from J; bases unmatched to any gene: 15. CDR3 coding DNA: TGTGCCAGCAGTCAATCTATCACAGCGGGAGTTGACAATGAGCAGTTCTTC. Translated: CASSQSITAGVDNEQFF.

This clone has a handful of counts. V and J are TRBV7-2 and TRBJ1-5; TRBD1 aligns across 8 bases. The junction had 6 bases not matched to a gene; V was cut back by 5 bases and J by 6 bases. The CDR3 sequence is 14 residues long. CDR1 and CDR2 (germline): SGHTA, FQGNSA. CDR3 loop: CASSLDRGTQPQHF. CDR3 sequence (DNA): TGTGCCAGCAGCCTTGACAGGGGCACTCAGCCCCAGCATTTT.

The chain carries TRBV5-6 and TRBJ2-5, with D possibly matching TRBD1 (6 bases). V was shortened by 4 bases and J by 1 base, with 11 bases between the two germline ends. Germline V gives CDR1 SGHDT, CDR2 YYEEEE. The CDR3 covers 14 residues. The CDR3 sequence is CASSRQASQETQYF. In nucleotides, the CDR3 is TGTGCCAGCAGCCGACAGGCGTCCCAAGAGACCCAGTACTTC. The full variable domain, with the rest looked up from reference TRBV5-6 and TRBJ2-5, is DAGVTQSPTHLIKTRGQQVTLRCSPKSGHDTVSWYQQALGQGPQFIFQYYEEEERQRGNFPDRFSGHQFPNYSSELNVNALLLGDSALYLCASSRQASQETQYFGPGTRLLVL.